This is a list of T cell receptor beta chains from one sample in a study of blood T cell repertoires in COVID-19. Generated by immunoSEQ multiplex PCR, the TCRdb table keeps only in-frame clones and is missing some. The sample contains a few hundred thousand clones, just over 85% of which appear only once. The sequencing input was peripheral blood. The receptors shown here come from a man aged 45-60 years with acute or convalescent COVID-19. Each CDR3 is given with its conserved first and last residue. Each record gives: D gene, V gene, J gene, clone size, CDR3 DNA, CDR3 protein. The D gene is left open where the match is weak. Rows give clone size only sometimes, using once, few, many, or a class for an expanded clone.

>TRBD1|TRBV5-5|TRBJ2-7|NA
TGTGCCAGCAGCTTGGCCGGGACAGGGGGCTCCGAGCAGTACTTC
CASSLAGTGGSEQYF
>TRBD1|TRBV5-8|TRBJ1-5|NA
TGTGCCAGCAGCTCCCTAGACAGGGTTGGGGATCAGCCCCAGCATTTT
CASSSLDRVGDQPQHF
>NA|TRBV3-1/TRBV3-2|TRBJ1-2|NA
TGTGCCAGCAGCCAGGGGACTCGTGGCTACACCTTC
CASSQGTRGYTF
>TRBD1|TRBV7-2|TRBJ2-3|NA
TGTGCCAGCAGCTTAGGGGTCCAGGGGGGCACAGATACGCAGTATTTT
CASSLGVQGGTDTQYF
>NA|TRBV7-2|TRBJ1-6|NA
TGTGCCAGCAGCTTCCAGGCCAGCTCCTATAATTCACCCCTCCACTTT
CASSFQASSYNSPLHF
>NA|TRBV28|TRBJ2-7|NA
TGTGCCAGCAGTCTTCAGGGTTACGAGCAGTACTTC
CASSLQGYEQYF
>NA|TRBV5-4|TRBJ1-4|NA
TGTGCCAGCAGCGCAGGGTATTCTAATGAAAAACTGTTTTTT
CASSAGYSNEKLFF
>TRBD2|TRBV5-1|TRBJ2-1|NA
TGCGCCAGCAGCCTAGGGGGGACTAGCGGCAATGAGCAGTTCTTC
CASSLGGTSGNEQFF
>TRBD1|TRBV19|TRBJ1-5|NA
TGTGCCAGTAGTTCGATTCCGGGACAGGGGCGGTCCCAGCATTTT
CASSSIPGQGRSQHF
>TRBD1|TRBV5-1|TRBJ2-5|NA
TGCGCCACGTCTCCACTACAGGGGGCCCGGGAGACCCAGTACTTC
CATSPLQGARETQYF
>TRBD1|TRBV16|TRBJ1-6|NA
TGTGCCAGCAGCCCCCAGGGGGCAAACTCACCCCTCCACTTT
CASSPQGANSPLHF
>NA|TRBV25-1|TRBJ1-2|NA
TGTGCCAGCAGTGACATGGGGGCGTCAAACTATGGCTACACCTTC
CASSDMGASNYGYTF
>NA|TRBV18|TRBJ1-1|once
TGTGCCAGCTCACCCCCAGGCCGCTCTATAAACACTGAAGCTTTCTTT
CASSPPGRSINTEAFF
>NA|TRBV9|TRBJ1-6|NA
TGTGCCAGCAGCGTAGCGGGTTATAATTCACCCCTCCACTTT
CASSVAGYNSPLHF
>NA|TRBV19|TRBJ2-3|NA
TGTGCCAGTAGCGCGGCCAGGGTTTTTTCAGATACGCAGTATTTT
CASSAARVFSDTQYF
>TRBD2|TRBV5-8|TRBJ2-3|NA
TGTGCCAGCAGCTTGTACTCAGGGAGGGAGGAAGCGCAGTATTTT
CASSLYSGREEAQYF
>TRBD1|TRBV3-1/TRBV3-2|TRBJ1-1|NA
TGTGCCAGCAGCCAAGTACGACAGGGGGTTGAAGCTTTCTTT
CASSQVRQGVEAFF
>NA|TRBV2|TRBJ1-5|once
TGTGCCAGCACCAAATCGGCGGGTGGGAATCAGCCCCAGCATTTT
CASTKSAGGNQPQHF
>NA|TRBV2|TRBJ1-5|NA
TGTGCCAGCAGGACAGTCGGGGGGCCCCAGCATTTT
CASRTVGGPQHF
>TRBD1|TRBV5-4|TRBJ2-7|NA
TGTGCCAGCAGTCTTGCGGGACAGGGGGTACAAGAATTC
CASSLAGQGVQEF
>NA|TRBV15|TRBJ1-4|NA
TGTGCCACCAGAGACCAGGGGATAGCTAATGAAAAACTGTTTTTT
CATRDQGIANEKLFF
>TRBD1|TRBV6-5|TRBJ2-7|NA
TGTGCCAGCGCTCCCGGGACAGGGAACTACGAGCAGTACTTC
CASAPGTGNYEQYF
>TRBD1|TRBV29-1|TRBJ1-1|NA
TGCAGCGTAAGGACAGGGGGAGTCACTGAAGCTTTCTTT
CSVRTGGVTEAFF
>TRBD2|TRBV11-3|TRBJ2-5|once
TGTGCCAGCAGCCCCGGATTAACTAGCGGGGGAGTACAAGAGACCCAGTACTTC
CASSPGLTSGGVQETQYF
>TRBD1|TRBV11-2|TRBJ1-2|NA
TGTGCCAGCAGATATGGACAGGGGGCAGGATATGGCTACACCTTC
CASRYGQGAGYGYTF
>NA|TRBV6-5|TRBJ1-1|NA
TGTGCCAGCAGTTACAAGCCGGGACAAGCGAACACTGAAGCTTTCTTT
CASSYKPGQANTEAFF
>TRBD1|TRBV5-1|TRBJ2-7|NA
TGCGCCAGCAGCCCCTGGACAGGGTCCTACGAGCAGTACTTC
CASSPWTGSYEQYF
>NA|TRBV4-1|TRBJ1-2|NA
TGCGCCAGCAGCCTCGAATCGAGACAGTCCAGGGGCTACACCTTC
CASSLESRQSRGYTF
>NA|TRBV5-1|TRBJ2-1|NA
TGCGCCAGCAGCTTGCCGGACACCACTAGCGAGCAGTTCTTC
CASSLPDTTSEQFF
>TRBD1|TRBV19|TRBJ1-6|NA
TGTGCCAGTAGTAGGTTACAGGGGTTGAGGAATTCACCCCTCCACTTT
CASSRLQGLRNSPLHF
>NA|TRBV6-1|TRBJ1-4|NA
TGTGCCAGCAGTGAAGCAGTCGCAGGGACTAATGAAAAACTGTTTTTT
CASSEAVAGTNEKLFF
>NA|TRBV29-1|TRBJ1-2|NA
TGCAGCGCGGGACTTCAAGTTAACTATGGCTACACCTTC
CSAGLQVNYGYTF
>TRBD1|TRBV11-2|TRBJ2-2|NA
TGTGCCAGCAGCCAAGGGACAGGTTGGGGACCGAACACCGGGGAGCTGTTTTTT
CASSQGTGWGPNTGELFF